This T cell receptor beta chain is drawn from a study of shared clonotypes between healthy human individuals. TCRdb's copy holds only in-frame clones and misses some; the assay was immunoSEQ multiplex PCR. Counted here are a few hundred thousand clones, about 96% occurring once; the ten biggest clones make up roughly 0.055%. About this clone itself: Its antigen is as yet unknown.

Splitting of CD4+ cells produced CD45RA+ naive and CD45RA-negative memory subsets. CDR3 length: 15 amino acids. V was cut by 0 bases and J by 2 bases, with 12 bases left in between. Germline V gene sequence: CDR1 SGHRS, CDR2 YFSETQ. Study results and limitations: Donor clonotype sharing was expected to depend on sequencing depth. Clonotypes not shared had lower generation probabilities than those common to all four donors. In this cohort, only blood was sampled, and tissue repertoires likely differ.

The TCR was taken from a woman in her twenties or thirties in good health. The sequenced material came from naive CD4+ T cells sorted from blood. Specified subset: CD45RA+ positively selected. This chain links TRBV5-1 with TRBJ2-7; D possibly corresponds to TRBD2 (6 bases). CDR3 coding DNA: TGCGCCAGCAGCTTGGCCACGGGGGAGACCTACGAGCAGTACTTC. This translates into CASSLATGETYEQYF.